The clone carrying this T cell receptor beta chain occurred a few times. The antigen is undetermined. The data derive from a study of OX40 agonist ivuxolimab in advanced cancers. Systemic immunosuppression or autoimmune disease history was grounds to exclude patients. The CDR3 consists of 15 residues. Germline CDR1 SGHAT, CDR2 FQNNGV. J was trimmed by 5 bases and V by 5 bases; bases with no gene match: 10. Libraries were prepared by immunoSEQ multiplex PCR; TCRdb keeps only in-frame clonotypes and omits some of them. Among tens of thousands of clones listed, about 85% were seen once. General study results and limits: More expanded clones were found, on average, in CD8+ than in CD4+ T cells. In the 0.1 to 3.0 mg/kg range, CD4+ and CD8+ blood T cells had expanded clonally by week 6.

The source of this sequence is an adult with an advanced solid tumor such as melanoma, head and neck, liver or kidney cancer. Sequenced material: CD4+ or CD8+ T cells sorted from blood, taken in a trial of the OX40 agonist ivuxolimab. V is TRBV11-2 and J is TRBJ2-3, with 7 bases fitting TRBD2. CDR3 region: CASSPLAAGVDTQYF. The CDR3 nucleotides read TGTGCCAGCAGCCCCCTAGCGGCGGGGGTAGATACGCAGTATTTT.